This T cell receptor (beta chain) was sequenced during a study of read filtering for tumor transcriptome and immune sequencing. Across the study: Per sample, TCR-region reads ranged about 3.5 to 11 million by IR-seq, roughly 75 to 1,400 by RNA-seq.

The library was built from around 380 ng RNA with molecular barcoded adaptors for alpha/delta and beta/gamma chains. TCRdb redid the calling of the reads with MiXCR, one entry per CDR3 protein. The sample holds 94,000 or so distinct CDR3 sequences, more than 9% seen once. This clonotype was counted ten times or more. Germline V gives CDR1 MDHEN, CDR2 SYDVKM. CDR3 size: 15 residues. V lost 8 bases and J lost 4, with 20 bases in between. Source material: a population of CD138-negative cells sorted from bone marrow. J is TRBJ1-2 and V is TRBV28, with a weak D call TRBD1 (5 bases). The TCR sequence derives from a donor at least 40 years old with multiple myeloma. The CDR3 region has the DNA TGTGCCAGCGGCAATCCCCAGGGCGGCCGCTATGGCTACACCTTC. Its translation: CASGNPQGGRYGYTF.